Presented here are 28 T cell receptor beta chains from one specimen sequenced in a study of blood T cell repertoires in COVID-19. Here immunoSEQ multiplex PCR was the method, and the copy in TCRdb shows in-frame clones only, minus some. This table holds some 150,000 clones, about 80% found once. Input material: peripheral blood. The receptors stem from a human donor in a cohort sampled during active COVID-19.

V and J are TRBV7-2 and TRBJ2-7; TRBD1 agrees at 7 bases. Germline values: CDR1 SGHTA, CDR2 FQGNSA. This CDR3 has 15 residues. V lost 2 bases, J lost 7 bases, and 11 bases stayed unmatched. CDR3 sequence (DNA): TGTGCCAGCAGCTTAAGACAGGGTATCAGCTGGGAGCAGTACGTC. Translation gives CASSLRQGISWEQYV.

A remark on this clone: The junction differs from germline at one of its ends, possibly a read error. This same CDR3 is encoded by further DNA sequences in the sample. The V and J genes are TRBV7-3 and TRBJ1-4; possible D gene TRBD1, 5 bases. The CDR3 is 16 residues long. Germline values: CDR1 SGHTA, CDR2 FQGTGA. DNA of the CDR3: TGTGCTAGCAGCTTAAGCCCCCTTGGCGGGGGGGAAAAACTGTTTTTT. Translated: CASSLSPLGGGEKLFF.

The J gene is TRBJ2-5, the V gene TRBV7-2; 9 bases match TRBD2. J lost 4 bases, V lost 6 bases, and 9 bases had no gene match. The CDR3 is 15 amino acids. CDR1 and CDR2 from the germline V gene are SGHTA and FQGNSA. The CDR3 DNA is TGTGCCAGCAGTCGGGGCGGGGGGGCCACAGAGACCCAGTACTTC. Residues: CASSRGGGATETQYF.

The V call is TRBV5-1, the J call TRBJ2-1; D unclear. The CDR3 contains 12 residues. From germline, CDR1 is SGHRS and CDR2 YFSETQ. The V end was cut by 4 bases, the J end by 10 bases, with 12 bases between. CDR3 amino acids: CASSQTKNEQFF. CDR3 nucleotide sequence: TGCGCCAGCAGCCAAACTAAAAACGAGCAGTTCTTC. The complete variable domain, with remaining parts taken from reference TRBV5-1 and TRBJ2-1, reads KAGVTQTPRYLIKTRGQQVTLSCSPISGHRSVSWYQQTPGQGLQFLFEYFSETQRNKGNFPGRFSGRQFSNSRSEMNVSTLELGDSALYLCASSQTKNEQFFGPGTRLTVL.

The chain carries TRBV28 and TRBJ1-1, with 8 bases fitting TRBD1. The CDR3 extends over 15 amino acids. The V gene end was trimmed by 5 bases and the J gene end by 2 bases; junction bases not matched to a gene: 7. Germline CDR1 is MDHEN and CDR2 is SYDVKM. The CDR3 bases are TGTGCCAGCAGTGCCACAGGGGGGAGTAACACTGAAGCTTTCTTT. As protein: CASSATGGSNTEAFF.

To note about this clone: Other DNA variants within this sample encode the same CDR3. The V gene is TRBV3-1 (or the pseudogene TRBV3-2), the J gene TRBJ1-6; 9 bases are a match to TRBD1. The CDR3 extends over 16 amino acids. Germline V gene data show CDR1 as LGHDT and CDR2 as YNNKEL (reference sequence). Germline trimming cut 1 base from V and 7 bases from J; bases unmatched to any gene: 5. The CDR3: CASSQGGTGLNSPLHF. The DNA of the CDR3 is TGTGCCAGCAGCCAAGGGGGGACAGGGTTGAATTCACCCCTCCACTTT.

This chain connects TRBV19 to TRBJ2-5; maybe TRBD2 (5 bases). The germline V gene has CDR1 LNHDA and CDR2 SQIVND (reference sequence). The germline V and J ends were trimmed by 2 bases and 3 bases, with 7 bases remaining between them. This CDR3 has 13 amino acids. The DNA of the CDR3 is TGTGCCAGTAGTATAACGAGGGAAGAGACCCAGTACTTC. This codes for CASSITREETQYF. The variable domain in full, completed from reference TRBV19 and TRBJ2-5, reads DGGITQSPKYLFRKEGQNVTLSCEQNLNHDAMYWYRQDPGQGLRLIYYSQIVNDFQKGDIAEGYSVSREKKESFPLTVTSAQKNPTAFYLCASSITREETQYFGPGTRLLVL.

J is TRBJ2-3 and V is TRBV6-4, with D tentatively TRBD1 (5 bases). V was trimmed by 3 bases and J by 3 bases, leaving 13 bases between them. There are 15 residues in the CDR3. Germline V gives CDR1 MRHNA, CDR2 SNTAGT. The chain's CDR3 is CASSERDRSTDTQYF. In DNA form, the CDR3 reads TGTGCCAGCAGTGAACGCGACAGAAGTACAGATACGCAGTATTTT.

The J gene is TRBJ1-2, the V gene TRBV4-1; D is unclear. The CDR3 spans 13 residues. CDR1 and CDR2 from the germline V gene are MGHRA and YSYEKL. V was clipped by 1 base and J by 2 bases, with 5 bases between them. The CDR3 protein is CASSQGRNYGYTF. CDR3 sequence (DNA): TGCGCCAGCAGCCAAGGGAGGAACTATGGCTACACCTTC.

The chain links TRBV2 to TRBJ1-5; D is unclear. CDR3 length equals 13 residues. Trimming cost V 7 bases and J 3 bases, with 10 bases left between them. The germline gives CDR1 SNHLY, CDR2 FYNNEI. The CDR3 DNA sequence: TGTGCCAGCAACACGATCTCCAATCAGCCCCAGCATTTT. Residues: CASNTISNQPQHF.

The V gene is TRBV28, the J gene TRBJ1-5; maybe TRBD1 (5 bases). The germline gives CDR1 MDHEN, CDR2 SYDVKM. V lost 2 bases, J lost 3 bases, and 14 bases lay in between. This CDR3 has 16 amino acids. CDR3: CASSLNTGFLNQPQHF. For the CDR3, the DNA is TGTGCCAGCAGTTTAAATACAGGTTTCCTCAATCAGCCCCAGCATTTT.

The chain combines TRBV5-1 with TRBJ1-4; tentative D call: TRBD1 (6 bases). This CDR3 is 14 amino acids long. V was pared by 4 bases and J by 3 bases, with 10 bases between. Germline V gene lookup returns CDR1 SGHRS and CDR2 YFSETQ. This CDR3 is CASSGGQANEKLFF. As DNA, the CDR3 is TGCGCCAGCAGCGGGGGCCAAGCTAATGAAAAACTGTTTTTT.

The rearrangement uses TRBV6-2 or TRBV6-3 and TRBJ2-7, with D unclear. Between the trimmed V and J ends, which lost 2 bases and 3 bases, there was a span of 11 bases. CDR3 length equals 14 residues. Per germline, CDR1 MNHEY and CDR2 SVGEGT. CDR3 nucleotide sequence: TGTGCCAGCAGTTACGCGAGGAGTCACTACGAGCAGTACTTC. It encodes CASSYARSHYEQYF.

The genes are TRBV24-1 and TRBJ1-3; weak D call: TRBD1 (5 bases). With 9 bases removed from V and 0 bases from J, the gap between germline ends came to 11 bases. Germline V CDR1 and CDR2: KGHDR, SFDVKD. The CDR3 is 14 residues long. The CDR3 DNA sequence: TGTGCCACCCGGGGGAAGGGCTCTGGAAACACCATATATTTT. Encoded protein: CATRGKGSGNTIYF.

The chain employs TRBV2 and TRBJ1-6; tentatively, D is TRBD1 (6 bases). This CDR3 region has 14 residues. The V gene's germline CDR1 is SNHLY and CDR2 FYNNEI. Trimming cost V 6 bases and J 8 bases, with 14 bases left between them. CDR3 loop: CASSRGFVDSPLHF. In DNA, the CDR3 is TGTGCCAGCAGCAGGGGTTTTGTAGATTCACCCCTCCACTTT.

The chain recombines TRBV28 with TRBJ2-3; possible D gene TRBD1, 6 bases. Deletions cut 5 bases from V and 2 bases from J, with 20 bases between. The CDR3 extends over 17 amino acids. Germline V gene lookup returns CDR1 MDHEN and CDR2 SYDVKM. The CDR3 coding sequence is TGTGCCAGCAGTCCCAAGGGCCGAGGGGGAATCACAGATACGCAGTATTTT. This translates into CASSPKGRGGITDTQYF.

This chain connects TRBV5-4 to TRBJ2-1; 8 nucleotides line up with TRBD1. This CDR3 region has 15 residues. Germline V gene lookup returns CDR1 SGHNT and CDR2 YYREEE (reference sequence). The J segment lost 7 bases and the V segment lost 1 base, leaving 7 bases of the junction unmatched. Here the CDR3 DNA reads TGTGCCAGCAGCTTGAGCGGCAGGGGGCGAAATGAGCAGTTCTTC. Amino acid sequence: CASSLSGRGRNEQFF.

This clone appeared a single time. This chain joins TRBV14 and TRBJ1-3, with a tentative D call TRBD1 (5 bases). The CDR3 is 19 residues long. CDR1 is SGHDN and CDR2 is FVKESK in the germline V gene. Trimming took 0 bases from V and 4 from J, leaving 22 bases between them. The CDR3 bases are TGTGCCAGCAGCCAAGAAAACAGGAGGGGCTTTCTAGAAGGAAACACCATATATTTT. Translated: CASSQENRRGFLEGNTIYF. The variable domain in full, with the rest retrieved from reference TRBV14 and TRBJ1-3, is EAGVTQFPSHSVIEKGQTVTLRCDPISGHDNLYWYRRVMGKEIKFLLHFVKESKQDESGMPNNRFLAERTGGTYSTLKVQPAELEDSGVYFCASSQENRRGFLEGNTIYFGEGSWLTVV.

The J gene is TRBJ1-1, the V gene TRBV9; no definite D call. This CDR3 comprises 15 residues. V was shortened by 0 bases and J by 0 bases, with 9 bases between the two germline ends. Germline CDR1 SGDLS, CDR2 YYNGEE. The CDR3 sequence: CASSVDPGMNTEAFF. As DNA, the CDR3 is TGTGCCAGCAGCGTAGATCCGGGGATGAACACTGAAGCTTTCTTT. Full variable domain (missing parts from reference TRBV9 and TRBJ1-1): DSGVTQTPKHLITATGQRVTLRCSPRSGDLSVYWYQQSLDQGLQFLIQYYNGEERAKGNILERFSAQQFPDLHSELNLSSLELGDSALYFCASSVDPGMNTEAFFGQGTRLTVV.

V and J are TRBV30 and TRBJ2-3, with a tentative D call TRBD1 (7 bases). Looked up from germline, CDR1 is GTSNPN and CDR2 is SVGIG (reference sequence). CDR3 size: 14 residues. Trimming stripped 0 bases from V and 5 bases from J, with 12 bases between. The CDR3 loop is CAWSVGGGLDTQYF. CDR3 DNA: TGTGCCTGGAGTGTTGGAGGGGGCTTAGATACGCAGTATTTT.

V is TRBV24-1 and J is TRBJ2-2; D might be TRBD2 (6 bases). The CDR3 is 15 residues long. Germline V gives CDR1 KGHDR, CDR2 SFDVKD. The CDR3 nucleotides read TGTGTCGGAGGGCGGCGGGGAGGAGACACCGGGGAGCTGTTTTTT. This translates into CVGGRRGGDTGELFF.

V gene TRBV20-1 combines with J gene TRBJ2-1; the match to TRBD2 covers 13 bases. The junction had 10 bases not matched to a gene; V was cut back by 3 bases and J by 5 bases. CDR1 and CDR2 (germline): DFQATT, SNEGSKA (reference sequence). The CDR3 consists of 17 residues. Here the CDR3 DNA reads TGCAGTGCTAGTGGGGAGACTAGCGGGAGGAAAAACAATGAGCAGTTCTTC. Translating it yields CSASGETSGRKNNEQFF.

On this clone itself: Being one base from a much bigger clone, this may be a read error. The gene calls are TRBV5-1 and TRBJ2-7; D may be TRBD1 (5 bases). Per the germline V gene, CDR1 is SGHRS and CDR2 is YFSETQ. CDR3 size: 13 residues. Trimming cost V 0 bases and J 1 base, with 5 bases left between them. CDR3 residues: CASSLDRSYEQYF. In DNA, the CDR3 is TGCGCCAGCAGCTTGGACAGGTCCTACGAGCAGTACTTC.

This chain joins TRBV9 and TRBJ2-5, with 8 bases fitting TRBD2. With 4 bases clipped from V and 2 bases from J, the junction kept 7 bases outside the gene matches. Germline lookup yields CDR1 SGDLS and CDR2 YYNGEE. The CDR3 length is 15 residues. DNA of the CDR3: TGTGCCAGCAGCCCGGGGGGGTCCGAACAAGAGACCCAGTACTTC. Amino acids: CASSPGGSEQETQYF.

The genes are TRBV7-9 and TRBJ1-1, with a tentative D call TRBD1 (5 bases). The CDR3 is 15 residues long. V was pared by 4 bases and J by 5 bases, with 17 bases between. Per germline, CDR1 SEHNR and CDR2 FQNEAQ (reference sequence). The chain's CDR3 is CASSSGGGGGTEAFF. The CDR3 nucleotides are TGTGCCAGCAGCTCCGGTGGGGGAGGAGGGACTGAAGCTTTCTTT.

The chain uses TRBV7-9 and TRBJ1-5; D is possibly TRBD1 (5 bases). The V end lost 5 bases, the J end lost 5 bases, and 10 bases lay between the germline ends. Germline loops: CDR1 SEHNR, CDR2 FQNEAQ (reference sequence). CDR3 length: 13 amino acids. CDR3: CASSQGGDQPQHF. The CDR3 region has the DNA TGTGCCAGCAGCCAGGGTGGGGATCAGCCCCAGCATTTT.

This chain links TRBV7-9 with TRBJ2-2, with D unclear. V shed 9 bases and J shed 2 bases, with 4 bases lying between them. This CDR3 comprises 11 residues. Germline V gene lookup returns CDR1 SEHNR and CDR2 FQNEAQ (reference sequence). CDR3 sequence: CASRNTGELFF. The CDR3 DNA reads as TGTGCCAGTCGTAACACCGGGGAGCTGTTTTTT.

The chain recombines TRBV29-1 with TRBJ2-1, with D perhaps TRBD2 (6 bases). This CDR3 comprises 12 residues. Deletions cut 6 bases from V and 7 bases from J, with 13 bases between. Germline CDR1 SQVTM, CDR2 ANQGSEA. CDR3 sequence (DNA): TGCAGCGTGTATTGGGGGGAAAATGAGCAGTTCTTC. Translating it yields CSVYWGENEQFF.